These 5 T cell receptor beta chains share one sample of origin, sequenced in a study of regulatory T cells in long-lasting Graves disease (dated by TCRdb to the early 2020s). The library was prepared using multiplex PCR. Sequencing was performed on an Illumina HiSeq 4000. To build TCR beta libraries, CDR3 regions were amplified by Arm-PCR using iRepertoire HTBI primers. TCRdb trimmed public reads at Q25 via fastp, called clones via MiXCR and kept in-frame beta chains. Every CDR3 protein is listed once, alongside the most common genes and DNA of its rows. In all, the sample holds roughly 220,000 distinct CDR3 sequences, and 18% of those were seen once. The ten largest clones add up to approximately 24% of the sample. The sample's time point label is to be understood as: newly diagnosed GD, antithyroid drugs for less than 3 months. RNA was extracted from PBMCs in TRIzol for both TCR sequencing and RNA sequencing.

The sequenced sample was peripheral blood mononuclear cells (PBMCs), obtained at new diagnosis, from a patient treated with antithyroid drugs. These receptors all stem from a female donor with Graves disease.

CDR3 region: CASRASGYEQYF. DNA of the CDR3: TGTGCCAGCAGGGCCTCGGGCTACGAGCAGTACTTC. This sequence joins TRBV28 and TRBJ2-7; no firm D call. CDR1 MDHEN and CDR2 SYDVKM come from the germline V gene. Trimming cost V 6 bases and J 3 bases, with 9 bases left between them. The CDR3 covers 12 residues.

This clonotype was seen repeatedly, ten times or more. V gene TRBV28 combines with J gene TRBJ1-1; D unclear. CDR3 length equals 13 residues. Germline assignment: CDR1 MDHEN and CDR2 SYDVKM. The V gene lost 10 bases and the J gene lost 0 bases, with 12 bases spanning the gap. CDR3 region: CATLGRVNTEAFF. In nucleotides, the CDR3 is TGTGCCACCCTCGGGCGAGTGAACACTGAAGCTTTCTTT.

This clonotype occurred many times. The V and J genes are TRBV20-1 and TRBJ2-1; 8 nucleotides match TRBD1. With 5 bases clipped from V and 4 bases from J, the junction kept 7 bases outside the gene matches. CDR1 and CDR2 from the germline V gene are DFQATT and SNEGSKA (reference sequence). CDR3 length equals 14 residues. The CDR3 nucleotides are TGCAGTGCTTATCAGGGGGCGCTTTACAATGAGCAGTTCTTC. Translating it yields CSAYQGALYNEQFF.

The chain is built from TRBV9 and TRBJ2-7, with 11 bases lining up with TRBD2. There are 15 residues in the CDR3. Germline CDR1 SGDLS, CDR2 YYNGEE. J was trimmed by 3 bases and V by 4 bases; bases with no gene match: 6. CDR3 DNA sequence: TGTGCCAGCAGCCAGGATCTAGCGGGAGGCTACGAGCAGTACTTC. Amino acid sequence: CASSQDLAGGYEQYF.

Note on this clonotype: This sequence may be a read error, since a much larger clone differs from it by one base. The J gene is TRBJ1-3, the V gene TRBV19, with no clear D. Germline CDR1 reads LNHDA; CDR2 reads SQIVND (reference sequence). CDR3 length equals 14 residues. CDR3 amino acids: CASNAGGYGSTIYF. The CDR3 DNA sequence: TGTGCCAGTAATGCGGGAGGGTATGGAAGCACCATATATTTT.